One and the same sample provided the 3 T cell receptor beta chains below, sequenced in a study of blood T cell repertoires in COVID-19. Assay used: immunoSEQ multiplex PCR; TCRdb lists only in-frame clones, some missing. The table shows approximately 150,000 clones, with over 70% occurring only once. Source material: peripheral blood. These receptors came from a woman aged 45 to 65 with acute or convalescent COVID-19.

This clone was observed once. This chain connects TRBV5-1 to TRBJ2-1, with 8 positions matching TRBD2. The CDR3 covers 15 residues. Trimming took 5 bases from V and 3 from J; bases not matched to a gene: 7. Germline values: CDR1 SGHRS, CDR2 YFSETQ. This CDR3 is CASRLTSGDYNEQFF. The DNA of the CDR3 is TGCGCCAGCAGATTAACTAGCGGAGACTACAATGAGCAGTTCTTC. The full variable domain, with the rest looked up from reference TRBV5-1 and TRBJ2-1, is KAGVTQTPRYLIKTRGQQVTLSCSPISGHRSVSWYQQTPGQGLQFLFEYFSETQRNKGNFPGRFSGRQFSNSRSEMNVSTLELGDSALYLCASRLTSGDYNEQFFGPGTRLTVL.

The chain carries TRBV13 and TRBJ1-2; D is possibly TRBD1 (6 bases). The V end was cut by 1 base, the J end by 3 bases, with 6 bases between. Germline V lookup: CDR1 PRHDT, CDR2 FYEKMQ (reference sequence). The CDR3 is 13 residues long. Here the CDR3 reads CASSLDRDYGYTF. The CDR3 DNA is TGTGCCAGCAGCTTAGACAGGGACTATGGCTACACCTTC.

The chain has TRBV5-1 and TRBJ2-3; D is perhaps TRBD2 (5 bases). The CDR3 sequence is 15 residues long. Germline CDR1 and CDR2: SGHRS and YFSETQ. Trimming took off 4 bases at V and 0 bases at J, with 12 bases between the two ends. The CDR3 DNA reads TGCGCCAGCAGCCTGGAGCGGATTAGCACAGATACGCAGTATTTT. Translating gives CASSLERISTDTQYF. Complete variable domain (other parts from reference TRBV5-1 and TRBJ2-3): KAGVTQTPRYLIKTRGQQVTLSCSPISGHRSVSWYQQTPGQGLQFLFEYFSETQRNKGNFPGRFSGRQFSNSRSEMNVSTLELGDSALYLCASSLERISTDTQYFGPGTRLTVL.